This T cell receptor beta chain was captured by sequencing in a study of T cell changes during pregnancy in multiple sclerosis. The protocol was immunoSEQ multiplex PCR, while the TCRdb copy is restricted to in-frame clones and leaves out a portion. The profile shows about 77,000 clones, more than 85% of them singletons. The length of the CDR3 is 15 residues. From germline, CDR1 is SGHDT and CDR2 YYEEEE. The V and J ends lost 1 base and 5 bases, in that order; junction bases with no gene match: 6. The receptor comes from a female donor in good health, enrolled as a control in a pregnancy study. The chain couples TRBV5-6 to TRBJ2-3; 8 nucleotides agree with TRBD2. Material: peripheral blood, obtained after pregnancy. The CDR3: CASSLRLAGRDTQYF. The CDR3 nucleotides read TGTGCCAGCAGCTTGAGGCTAGCGGGTCGAGATACGCAGTATTTT. The full variable domain, rest sourced from reference TRBV5-6 and TRBJ2-3, is DAGVTQSPTHLIKTRGQQVTLRCSPKSGHDTVSWYQQALGQGPQFIFQYYEEEERQRGNFPDRFSGHQFPNYSSELNVNALLLGDSALYLCASSLRLAGRDTQYFGPGTRLTVL.